A single sample is the source of the 6 T cell receptor beta chains below, sequenced in a study of shared clonotypes between healthy human individuals. Only in-frame clones appear in the TCRdb table, and some are missing; sequencing was by immunoSEQ multiplex PCR. The table records more than 1 million clones, approximately 78% of them present only once. Sequenced material: memory CD4+ T cells from PBMCs. The subset here: CD45RA-negative fraction. The receptors were sampled from a man between 18 and 35 years old in good health. Some clones in this sample may be carry-over from other donors' samples.

On this clone: This sample includes further DNA sequences coding for the same CDR3. The rearrangement links TRBV9 to TRBJ2-3; D remains ambiguous. Trimming shortened V by 0 bases and J by 4 bases, and 6 bases separated the two germline ends. In germline, CDR1 is SGDLS, CDR2 YYNGEE. The CDR3 runs 13 residues. The CDR3 nucleotides read TGTGCCAGCAGCGTAGTTGTTGCAGATACGCAGTATTTT. It specifies CASSVVVADTQYF.

The chain links TRBV4-2 to TRBJ2-7; 14 bases fit TRBD2. The germline CDR1 and CDR2 sequences are LGHNA and YNFKEQ. V shed 0 bases, J shed 6 bases, and the junction held 4 bases outside the gene matches. The CDR3 contains 16 residues. For the CDR3, the DNA is TGTGCCAGCAGCCAAGATTTGACTAGCGGGAGGGGCGAGCAGTACTTC. This sequence encodes CASSQDLTSGRGEQYF.

The chain employs TRBV9 and TRBJ2-3; D possibly corresponds to TRBD2 (6 bases). The CDR3 is 17 residues long. Germline V gene lookup returns CDR1 SGDLS and CDR2 YYNGEE. V dropped 3 bases and J dropped 0 bases, with 17 bases sitting between them. The CDR3 loop is CASSAPFYGSSTDTQYF. The CDR3 bases are TGTGCCAGCAGCGCCCCCTTTTACGGGAGTAGCACAGATACGCAGTATTTT.

V gene TRBV5-1 combines with J gene TRBJ2-7; 11 bases are a match to TRBD1. The CDR3 length is 14 residues. V lost 4 bases, J lost 3 bases, and 3 bases stayed unmatched. The germline gives CDR1 SGHRS, CDR2 YFSETQ. The CDR3 sequence: CASSEDRGRYEQYF. CDR3 coding DNA: TGCGCCAGCAGCGAGGACAGGGGGCGCTACGAGCAGTACTTC. The full variable domain, completed using reference TRBV5-1 and TRBJ2-7, is KAGVTQTPRYLIKTRGQQVTLSCSPISGHRSVSWYQQTPGQGLQFLFEYFSETQRNKGNFPGRFSGRQFSNSRSEMNVSTLELGDSALYLCASSEDRGRYEQYFGPGTRLTVT.

This clone has a handful of counts. This chain connects TRBV7-6 to TRBJ1-2; D call uncertain. This CDR3 has 14 residues. Trimming removed 5 bases from V and 8 bases from J, with 18 bases in between. Per the germline V gene, CDR1 is SGHVS and CDR2 is FNYEAQ. The CDR3 sequence: CASSATLDLGGYTF. DNA of the CDR3: TGTGCCAGCAGCGCCACGTTGGACCTTGGGGGCTACACCTTC.

The chain recombines TRBV11-2 with TRBJ1-5; possible D gene TRBD1, 5 bases. The CDR3 runs 15 residues. The V and J ends lost 3 bases and 5 bases respectively, with 14 bases between them. CDR1 SGHAT and CDR2 FQNNGV come from the germline V gene. Here the CDR3 reads CASSFSGGSDQPQHF. The CDR3, as DNA: TGTGCCAGCAGCTTTTCGGGGGGGTCGGATCAGCCCCAGCATTTT.